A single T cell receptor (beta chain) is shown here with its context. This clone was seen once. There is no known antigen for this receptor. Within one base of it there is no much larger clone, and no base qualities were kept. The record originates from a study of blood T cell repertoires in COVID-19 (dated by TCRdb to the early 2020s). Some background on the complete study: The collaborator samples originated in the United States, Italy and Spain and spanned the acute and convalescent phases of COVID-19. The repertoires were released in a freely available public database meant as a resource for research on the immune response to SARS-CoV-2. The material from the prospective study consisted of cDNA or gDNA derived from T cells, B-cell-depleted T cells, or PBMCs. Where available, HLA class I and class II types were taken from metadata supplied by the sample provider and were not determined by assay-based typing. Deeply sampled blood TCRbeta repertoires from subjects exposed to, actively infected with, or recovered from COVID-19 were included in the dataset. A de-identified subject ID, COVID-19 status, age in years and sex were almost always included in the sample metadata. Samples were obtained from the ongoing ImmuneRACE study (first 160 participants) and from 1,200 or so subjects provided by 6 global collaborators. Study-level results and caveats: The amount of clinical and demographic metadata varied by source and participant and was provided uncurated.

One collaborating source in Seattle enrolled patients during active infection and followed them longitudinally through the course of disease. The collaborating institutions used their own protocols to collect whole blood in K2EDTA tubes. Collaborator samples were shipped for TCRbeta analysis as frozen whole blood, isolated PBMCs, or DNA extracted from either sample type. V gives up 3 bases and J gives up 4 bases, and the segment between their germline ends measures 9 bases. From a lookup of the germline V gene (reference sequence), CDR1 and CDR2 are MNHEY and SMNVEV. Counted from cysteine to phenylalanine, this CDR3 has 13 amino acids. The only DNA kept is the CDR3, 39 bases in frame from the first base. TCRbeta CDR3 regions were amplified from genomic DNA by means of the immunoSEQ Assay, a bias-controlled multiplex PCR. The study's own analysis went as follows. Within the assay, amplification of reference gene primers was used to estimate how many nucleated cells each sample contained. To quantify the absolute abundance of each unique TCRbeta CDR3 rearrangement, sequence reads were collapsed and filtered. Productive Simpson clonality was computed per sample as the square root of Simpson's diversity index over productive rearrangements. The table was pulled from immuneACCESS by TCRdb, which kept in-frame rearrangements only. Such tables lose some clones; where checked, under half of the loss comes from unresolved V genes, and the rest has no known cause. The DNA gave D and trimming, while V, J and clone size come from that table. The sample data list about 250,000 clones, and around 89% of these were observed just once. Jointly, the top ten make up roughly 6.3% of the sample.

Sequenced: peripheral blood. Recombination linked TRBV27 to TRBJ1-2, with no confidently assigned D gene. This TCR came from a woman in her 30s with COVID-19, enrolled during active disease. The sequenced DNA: TGTGCCAGCAGTTTTTCGGCGGTCTATGGCTACACCTTC. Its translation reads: CASSFSAVYGYTF.